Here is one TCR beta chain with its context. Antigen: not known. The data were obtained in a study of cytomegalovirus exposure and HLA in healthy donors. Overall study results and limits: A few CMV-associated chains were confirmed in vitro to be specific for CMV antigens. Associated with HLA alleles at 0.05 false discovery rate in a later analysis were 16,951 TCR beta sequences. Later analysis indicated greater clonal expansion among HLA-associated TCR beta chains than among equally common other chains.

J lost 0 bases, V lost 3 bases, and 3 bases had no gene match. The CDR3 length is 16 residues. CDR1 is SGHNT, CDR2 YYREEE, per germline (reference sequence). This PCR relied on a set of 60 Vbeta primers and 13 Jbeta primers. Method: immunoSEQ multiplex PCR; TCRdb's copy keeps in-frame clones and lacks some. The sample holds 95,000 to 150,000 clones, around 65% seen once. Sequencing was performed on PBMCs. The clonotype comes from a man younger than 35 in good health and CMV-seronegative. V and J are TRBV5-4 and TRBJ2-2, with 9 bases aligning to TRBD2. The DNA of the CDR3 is TGTGCCAGCAGCTCCAGACTAGCGGCGAACACCGGGGAGCTGTTTTTT. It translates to CASSSRLAANTGELFF.